Below, one T cell receptor (beta chain) is given with its context. This sample is drawn from a study of T cell clonotyping in hematopoietic cell transplantation. Deletions cut 0 bases from V and 3 bases from J, with 11 bases between. The CDR3 consists of 14 residues. CDR1 is SQVTM, CDR2 ANQGSEA, per germline. Assay used: immunoSEQ multiplex PCR; TCRdb lists only in-frame clones, some missing. The data show about 41,000 clones, with 85% seen just once and approximately 3% held by the top ten. The sample's time point: recipient sample about 28 days before transplant, after cytoreduction. The J gene is TRBJ1-2, the V gene TRBV29-1, with no clear D. This receptor was identified in a man between 60 and 70 years old with acute myeloid leukemia. Some clones in this sample may be carry-over from other donors' samples. The input for sequencing was peripheral blood mononuclear cells, taken before stem cell transplant. The CDR3 region has the DNA TGCAGCGTTGAAGATCGAGAACGCTACTATGGCTACACCTTC. Residues: CSVEDRERYYGYTF.